This T cell receptor (beta chain) was recorded in a study of blood T cells in healthy people across ages. Study results and caveats: Older age coincided with a roughly linear decline in TCR beta diversity per million T cells.

The V and J ends lost 3 bases and 11 bases, in that order; junction bases with no gene match: 15. Looked up from germline, CDR1 is SNHLY and CDR2 is FYNNEI. The CDR3 is 16 residues long. Details on this clonotype: Its matching antigen is unknown.

It was with a sample-barcoded 5' primer and a J-beta primer mix that a second PCR of roughly 6 to 11 cycles was run. TCRdb re-called the 5' RACE reads with MiXCR, one entry per CDR3 protein. The sample consists of about 1,400,000 distinct CDR3 sequences, approximately 63% of them appearing once. V and J are TRBV2 and TRBJ2-5, with 10 bases aligning to TRBD1. Sequenced material: blood. The sequence was obtained from a young man in good health. CDR3 DNA sequence: TGTGCCAGCAGTGATATGGGACAGGGGCCCAACAATGAGCAGTACTTC. Its protein is CASSDMGQGPNNEQYF.